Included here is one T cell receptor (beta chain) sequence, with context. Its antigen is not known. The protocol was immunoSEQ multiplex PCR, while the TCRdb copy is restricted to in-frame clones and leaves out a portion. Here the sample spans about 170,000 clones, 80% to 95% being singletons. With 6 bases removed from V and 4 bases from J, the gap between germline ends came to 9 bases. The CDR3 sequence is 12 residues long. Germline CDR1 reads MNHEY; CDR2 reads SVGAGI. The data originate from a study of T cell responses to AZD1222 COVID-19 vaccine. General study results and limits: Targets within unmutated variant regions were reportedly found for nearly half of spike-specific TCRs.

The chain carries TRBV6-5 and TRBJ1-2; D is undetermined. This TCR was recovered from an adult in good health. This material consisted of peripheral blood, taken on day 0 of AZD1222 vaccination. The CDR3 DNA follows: TGTGCCAGCAGCGCGTACGGCTATGGCTACACCTTC. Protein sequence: CASSAYGYGYTF.